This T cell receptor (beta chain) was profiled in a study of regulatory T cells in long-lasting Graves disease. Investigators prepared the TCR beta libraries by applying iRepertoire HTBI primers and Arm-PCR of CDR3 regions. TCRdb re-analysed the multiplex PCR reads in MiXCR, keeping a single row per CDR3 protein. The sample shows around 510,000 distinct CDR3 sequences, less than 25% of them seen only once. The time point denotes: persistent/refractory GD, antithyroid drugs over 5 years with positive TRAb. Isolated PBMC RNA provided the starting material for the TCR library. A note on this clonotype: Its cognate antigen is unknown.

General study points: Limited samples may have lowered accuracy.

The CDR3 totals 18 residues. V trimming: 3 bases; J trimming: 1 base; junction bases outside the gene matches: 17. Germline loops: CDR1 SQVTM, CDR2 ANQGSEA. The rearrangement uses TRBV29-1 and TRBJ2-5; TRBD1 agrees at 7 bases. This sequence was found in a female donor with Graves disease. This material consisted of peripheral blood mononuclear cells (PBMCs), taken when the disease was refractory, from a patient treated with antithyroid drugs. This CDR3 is CSVEKGALTGSGQETQYF. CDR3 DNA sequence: TGCAGCGTTGAGAAAGGGGCGTTGACAGGGTCTGGCCAAGAGACCCAGTACTTC.